The next 25 T cell receptor beta chains were all read from a single sample in a study of blood T cell repertoires in COVID-19. Some clones are missing from TCRdb's copy, which holds only in-frame ones; the method was immunoSEQ multiplex PCR. The sample gives 150,000 to 200,000 clones, around nine tenths of which show up once; around 2.1% is in the top ten. Sequenced material: peripheral blood. The receptors shown here come from a man aged 50 or older who had recovered from COVID-19.

V usage is TRBV9 and J usage is TRBJ2-7; 8 bases agree with TRBD2. V dropped 4 bases and J dropped 1; count of bases not matched to a gene: 7. The CDR3 covers 15 residues. CDR1 is SGDLS and CDR2 is YYNGEE in the germline V gene. CDR3 sequence reads: CASSPSSGGSYEQYF. In DNA, the CDR3 is TGTGCCAGCAGCCCATCGTCGGGAGGGTCCTACGAGCAGTACTTC.

This chain links TRBV29-1 with TRBJ2-3, with 9 bases lining up with TRBD2. CDR3 size: 16 residues. Germline V lookup: CDR1 SQVTM, CDR2 ANQGSEA. J gave up 8 bases and V 0 bases, and 12 bases lay outside the gene matches. The CDR3 sequence is CSVEEAAGGRGGTQYF. DNA for the CDR3: TGCAGCGTTGAAGAGGCAGCGGGAGGCCGCGGAGGTACGCAGTATTTT.

The gene calls are TRBV7-8 and TRBJ2-2; 7 bases align to TRBD2. This CDR3 contains 16 residues. The V segment lost 4 bases and the J segment 5 bases; nucleotides outside the gene matches: 10. In germline, CDR1 is SGHVS, CDR2 FQNEAQ. The CDR3 loop reads CASSSTSAEGTGELFF. The CDR3 DNA is TGTGCCAGCAGCTCCACTAGCGCCGAGGGGACCGGGGAGCTGTTTTTT.

The rearrangement joins TRBV28 to TRBJ1-3; D ambiguous. The CDR3 has 12 amino acids. The germline V and J ends were trimmed by 5 bases and 8 bases, with 10 bases remaining between them. From germline, CDR1 is MDHEN and CDR2 SYDVKM. The CDR3 bases are TGTGCCAGCAGTCTGGCCCGGGACACCATATATTTT. This translates into CASSLARDTIYF. Full variable domain (remainder filled in from reference TRBV28 and TRBJ1-3): DVKVTQSSRYLVKRTGEKVFLECVQDMDHENMFWYRQDPGLGLRLIYFSYDVKMKEKGDIPEGYSVSREKKERFSLILESASTNQTSMYLCASSLARDTIYFGEGSWLTVV.

The V gene is TRBV19, the J gene TRBJ1-2; possible D gene TRBD1, 5 bases. Germline lookup yields CDR1 LNHDA and CDR2 SQIVND (reference sequence). CDR3 length equals 11 residues. V was trimmed by 7 bases and J by 3 bases, leaving 6 bases between them. CDR3 nucleotide sequence: TGTGCCAGTAAGACAGACTATGGCTACACCTTC. Its protein is CASKTDYGYTF. Drawing the rest from reference TRBV19 and TRBJ1-2, the complete variable domain is DGGITQSPKYLFRKEGQNVTLSCEQNLNHDAMYWYRQDPGQGLRLIYYSQIVNDFQKGDIAEGYSVSREKKESFPLTVTSAQKNPTAFYLCASKTDYGYTFGSGTRLTVV.

The J gene is TRBJ1-1, the V gene TRBV6-1, with a weak D call TRBD1 (5 bases). The germline gives CDR1 MNHNS, CDR2 SASEGT. Trimming stripped 3 bases from V and 9 bases from J, with 14 bases between. CDR3 length: 13 residues. CDR3 DNA: TGTGCCAGCAGTGAGAAATTGACAGCAAAAGCTTTCTTT. Amino acids: CASSEKLTAKAFF.

This clone was counted a few times. DNA of the CDR3: TGTGCCAGCAGTTACGGACTTTCCTACGAGCAGTACTTC. Translating it yields CASSYGLSYEQYF. The chain recombines TRBV6-2 or TRBV6-3 with TRBJ2-7; TRBD2 is a possible D gene (5 bases). From germline, CDR1 is MNHEY and CDR2 SVGEGT. The CDR3 sequence is 13 residues long. With 2 bases removed from V and 1 base from J, the gap between germline ends came to 6 bases.

The rearrangement joins TRBV4-2 to TRBJ1-5; the D gene is possibly TRBD1 (6 bases). Deletions cut 3 bases from V and 4 bases from J, with 10 bases between. Germline V CDR1 and CDR2: LGHNA, YNFKEQ. The CDR3 length is 14 residues. The DNA for the CDR3 is TGTGCCAGCAGCCACCCCGGACAGAATCAGCCCCAGCATTTT. It yields the protein CASSHPGQNQPQHF.

This chain uses TRBV7-2 with TRBJ2-2, with TRBD2 matching 7 bases. This CDR3 comprises 15 residues. Germline V gene sequence: CDR1 SGHTA, CDR2 FQGNSA. V lost 6 bases, J lost 6 bases, and 10 bases stayed unmatched. CDR3 protein: CASRSGGSYAGELFF. CDR3 nucleotides: TGTGCCAGCAGGAGTGGCGGGAGTTACGCCGGGGAGCTGTTTTTT.

This chain links TRBV28 with TRBJ2-1; 7 bases are shared with TRBD2. The CDR3 consists of 14 residues. V trimming: 11 bases; J trimming: 1 base; junction bases outside the gene matches: 8. CDR1 is MDHEN, CDR2 SYDVKM, per germline. CDR3 coding DNA: TGTGCCGCCACCGGGGGGTGGTCCTACAATGAGCAGTTCTTC. This translates into CAATGGWSYNEQFF.

The chain combines TRBV15 with TRBJ1-1, with D uncertain. The CDR3 is made up of 14 amino acids. CDR1 is LNHNV, CDR2 YYDKDF, per germline (reference sequence). The V end lost 0 bases, the J end lost 1 base, and 6 bases lay between the germline ends. The CDR3, as DNA: TGTGCCACCAGCAGAGATGGAGCGAACACTGAAGCTTTCTTT. Residues: CATSRDGANTEAFF.

This clone was detected once. DNA of the CDR3: TGTGCCAGCAGCCTCGGACAGATAATGCCAGAGACCCAGTACTTC. It encodes CASSLGQIMPETQYF. V is TRBV7-6 and J is TRBJ2-5; TRBD1 might be the D (6 bases). The CDR3 loop spans 15 amino acids. Trimming removed 5 bases at V and 4 bases at J, with 17 bases between. Germline V gene lookup returns CDR1 SGHVS and CDR2 FNYEAQ.

Note on this clone: An end of the junction differs from the germline gene, which may be a read error. V gene TRBV4-1 combines with J gene TRBJ2-5, with 8 bases identical to TRBD2. CDR3 length: 15 amino acids. CDR1 and CDR2 (germline): MGHRA, YSYEKL. This CDR3 reads CARSRLGGAKETQYF. CDR3 sequence (DNA): TGCGCCCGCAGCCGCCTCGGGGGGGCTAAAGAGACCCAGTACTTC.

The V call is TRBV19, the J call TRBJ2-1; 8 bases align to TRBD1. V was clipped by 9 bases and J by 8 bases; unmatched bases: 18. Germline values: CDR1 LNHDA, CDR2 SQIVND (reference sequence). The CDR3 consists of 16 residues. CDR3 region: CASRYRGRGPLDEQFF. The CDR3 DNA reads TGTGCCAGCCGGTATAGGGGCAGGGGGCCTCTCGATGAGCAGTTCTTC.

V gene TRBV28 combines with J gene TRBJ1-2, with 9 bases aligning to TRBD1. Germline CDR1 reads MDHEN; CDR2 reads SYDVKM. There are 15 residues in the CDR3. The J segment lost 4 bases and the V segment lost 3 bases, leaving 6 bases of the junction unmatched. CDR3 sequence reads: CASSLGQGLLYGYTF. CDR3 coding DNA: TGTGCCAGCAGTTTGGGACAGGGCCTACTCTATGGCTACACCTTC.

The genes are TRBV28 and TRBJ2-3; 8 nucleotides agree with TRBD2. After removal of 7 bases from V and 6 bases from J, the junction contained 9 bases not matched to a gene. CDR1 MDHEN and CDR2 SYDVKM come from the germline V gene. This CDR3 spans 14 amino acids. This chain's CDR3 is CASKGSGRWDTQYF. The CDR3 region has the DNA TGTGCCAGCAAGGGGAGCGGGAGATGGGATACGCAGTATTTT. Together with reference TRBV28 and TRBJ2-3, the CDR3 gives the full variable domain: DVKVTQSSRYLVKRTGEKVFLECVQDMDHENMFWYRQDPGLGLRLIYFSYDVKMKEKGDIPEGYSVSREKKERFSLILESASTNQTSMYLCASKGSGRWDTQYFGPGTRLTVL.

The chain employs TRBV28 and TRBJ1-6, with D maybe TRBD1 (6 bases). The germline V and J ends were trimmed by 4 bases and 8 bases, with 9 bases remaining between them. This CDR3 contains 13 residues. The germline V gene encodes CDR1 MDHEN and CDR2 SYDVKM. CDR3 protein: CASSSGGYSPLHF. CDR3 bases: TGTGCCAGCAGTTCGGGGGGCTATTCACCCCTCCACTTT.

A word on this clone: Other DNA sequences in this sample translate to the same CDR3. CDR3 region: CASSPGGSGNTIYF. The DNA for the CDR3 is TGTGCCAGCAGTCCGGGGGGCAGTGGAAACACCATATATTTT. This sequence joins TRBV28 and TRBJ1-3, with D possibly matching TRBD1 (6 bases). V lost 5 bases and J 3 bases, leaving 11 bases between the germline ends. The CDR3 is 14 residues long. Germline-derived CDR1 and CDR2 are MDHEN and SYDVKM.

This sequence joins TRBV6-5 and TRBJ2-3; a possible D gene is TRBD1 (6 bases). CDR3 length: 15 amino acids. The germline CDR1 and CDR2 sequences are MNHEY and SVGAGI. V lost 10 bases and J 0 bases, leaving 17 bases between the germline ends. The CDR3, as DNA: TGTGCCACCAGGACAGCACCTACTAGCACAGATACGCAGTATTTT. It codes for CATRTAPTSTDTQYF.

The J gene is TRBJ2-5, the V gene TRBV2; 7 nucleotides match TRBD2. This CDR3 has 14 amino acids. V gave up 4 bases and J gave up 0 bases; unmatched junction bases: 2. Germline CDR1 reads SNHLY; CDR2 reads FYNNEI. The CDR3 reads CASSGAGDQETQYF. In DNA form, the CDR3 reads TGTGCCAGCAGTGGGGCGGGAGACCAAGAGACCCAGTACTTC. Drawing the rest from reference TRBV2 and TRBJ2-5, the complete variable domain is EPEVTQTPSHQVTQMGQEVILRCVPISNHLYFYWYRQILGQKVEFLVSFYNNEISEKSEIFDDQFSVERPDGSNFTLKIRSTKLEDSAMYFCASSGAGDQETQYFGPGTRLLVL.

The chain carries TRBV7-2 and TRBJ2-1, with 11 bases aligning to TRBD2. The trim removed 2 bases at V and 0 bases at J, leaving 9 bases unmatched. The CDR3 consists of 19 residues. Germline V gives CDR1 SGHTA, CDR2 FQGNSA. CDR3 amino acids: CASSLIGLAGPSSYNEQFF. The DNA for the CDR3 is TGTGCCAGCAGCTTAATCGGACTAGCGGGTCCTAGCTCCTACAATGAGCAGTTCTTC.

The chain is built from TRBV25-1 and TRBJ1-6; D call uncertain. CDR1 is MGHDK, CDR2 SYGVNS, per germline. Trimming took off 1 base at V and 7 bases at J, with 11 bases between the two ends. The CDR3 runs 15 residues. Written as DNA, the CDR3 is TGTGCCAGCAGTGAATCCGGAGGGTGGAATTCACCCCTCCACTTT. The encoded protein is CASSESGGWNSPLHF. Filled out from reference TRBV25-1 and TRBJ1-6, the complete variable domain reads EADIYQTPRYLVIGTGKKITLECSQTMGHDKMYWYQQDPGMELHLIHYSYGVNSTEKGDLSSESTVSRIRTEHFPLTLESARPSHTSQYLCASSESGGWNSPLHFGNGTRLTVT.

The chain joins TRBV18 to TRBJ1-2; 8 nucleotides align to TRBD1. This CDR3 has 12 amino acids. Trimming removed 5 bases from V and 6 bases from J; junction bases left unmatched: 2. Germline V gene data show CDR1 as KGHSH and CDR2 as LQKENI. The CDR3 here is CASSRQGNGYTF. CDR3 DNA sequence: TGTGCCAGCTCAAGACAGGGGAATGGCTACACCTTC.

This rearrangement joins TRBV4-3 to TRBJ2-1; TRBD1 is a possible D gene (6 bases). The germline CDR1 and CDR2 sequences are LGHNA and YSLEER. CDR3 length: 16 amino acids. V was shortened by 0 bases and J by 4 bases, with 13 bases between the two germline ends. The DNA for the CDR3 is TGCGCCAGCAGCCAAGATGCCCCAGGGGTATACAATGAGCAGTTCTTC. It translates to CASSQDAPGVYNEQFF.

V is TRBV10-2 and J is TRBJ2-5; TRBD1 agrees at 8 bases. The V and J ends lost 3 bases and 5 bases, in that order; junction bases with no gene match: 8. Per the germline V gene, CDR1 is WSHSY and CDR2 is SAAADI. The CDR3 consists of 15 residues. The CDR3 region is CASSETGGRSETQYF. The CDR3 nucleotides are TGCGCCAGCAGTGAAACAGGGGGTAGGTCGGAGACCCAGTACTTC.